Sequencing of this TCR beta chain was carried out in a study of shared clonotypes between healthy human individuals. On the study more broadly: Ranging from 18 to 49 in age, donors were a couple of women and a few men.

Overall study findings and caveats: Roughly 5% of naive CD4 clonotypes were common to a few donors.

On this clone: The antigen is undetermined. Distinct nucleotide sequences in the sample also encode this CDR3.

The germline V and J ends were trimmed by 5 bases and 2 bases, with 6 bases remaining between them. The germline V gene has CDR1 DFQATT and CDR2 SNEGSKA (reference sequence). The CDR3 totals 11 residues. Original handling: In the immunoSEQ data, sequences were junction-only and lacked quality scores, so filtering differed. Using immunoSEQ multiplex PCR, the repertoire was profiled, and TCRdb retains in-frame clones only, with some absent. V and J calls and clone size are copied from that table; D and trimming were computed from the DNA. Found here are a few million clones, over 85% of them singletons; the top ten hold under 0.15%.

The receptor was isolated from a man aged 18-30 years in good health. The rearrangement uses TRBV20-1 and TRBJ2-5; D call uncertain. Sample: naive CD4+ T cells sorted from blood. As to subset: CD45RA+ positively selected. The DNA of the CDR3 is TGCAGTGCTGGCAGGCAAGAGACCCAGTACTTC. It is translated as CSAGRQETQYF.